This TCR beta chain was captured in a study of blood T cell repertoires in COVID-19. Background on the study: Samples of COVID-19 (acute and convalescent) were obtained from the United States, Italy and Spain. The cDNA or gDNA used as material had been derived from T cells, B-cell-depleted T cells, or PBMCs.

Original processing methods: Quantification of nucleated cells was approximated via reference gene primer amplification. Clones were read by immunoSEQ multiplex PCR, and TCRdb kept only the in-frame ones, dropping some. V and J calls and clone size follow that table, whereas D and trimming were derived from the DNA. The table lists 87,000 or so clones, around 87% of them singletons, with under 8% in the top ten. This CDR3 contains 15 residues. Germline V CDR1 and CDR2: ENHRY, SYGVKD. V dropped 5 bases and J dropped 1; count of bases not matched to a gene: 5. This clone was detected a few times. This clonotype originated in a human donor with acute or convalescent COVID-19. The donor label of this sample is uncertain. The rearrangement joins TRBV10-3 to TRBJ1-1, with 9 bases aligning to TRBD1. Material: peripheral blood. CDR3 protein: CAISSRQGENTEAFF. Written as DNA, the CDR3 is TGTGCCATCAGTTCCCGACAGGGGGAGAACACTGAAGCTTTCTTT.